A single sample gave rise to the 13 T cell receptor beta chains below, sequenced in a study of blood T cell repertoires in COVID-19. Sequencing used immunoSEQ multiplex PCR; TCRdb keeps in-frame clones, though not all of them. Of hundreds of thousands of clones in the sample, 70% to 90% were seen once. Sample: peripheral blood. Source of these receptors: a woman aged 50 to 65 who had recovered from COVID-19.

This chain links TRBV7-2 with TRBJ2-1, with D tentatively TRBD2 (5 bases). Germline CDR1 is SGHTA and CDR2 is FQGNSA. The CDR3 is 16 residues long. V lost 5 bases and J 4 bases, leaving 18 bases between the germline ends. For the CDR3, the DNA is TGTGCCAGCAGCCCCGGCGGGCATGGTGGATACAATGAGCAGTTCTTC. Protein: CASSPGGHGGYNEQFF.

This rearrangement joins TRBV28 to TRBJ2-1, with D possibly matching TRBD2 (6 bases). This CDR3 contains 15 residues. V shed 6 bases and J shed 5 bases, with 17 bases lying between them. Germline-derived CDR1 and CDR2 are MDHEN and SYDVKM. This CDR3 reads CASRTGTLTDNEQFF. The CDR3 DNA reads as TGTGCCAGCAGGACCGGGACTCTAACCGACAATGAGCAGTTCTTC. The full variable domain, completed using reference TRBV28 and TRBJ2-1, is DVKVTQSSRYLVKRTGEKVFLECVQDMDHENMFWYRQDPGLGLRLIYFSYDVKMKEKGDIPEGYSVSREKKERFSLILESASTNQTSMYLCASRTGTLTDNEQFFGPGTRLTVL.

This chain uses TRBV7-2 with TRBJ2-1, with TRBD2 identical over 10 bases. With 2 bases clipped from V and 6 bases from J, the junction kept 4 bases outside the gene matches. CDR1 is SGHTA and CDR2 is FQGNSA in the germline V gene. The CDR3 runs to 15 residues. CDR3 in DNA: TGTGCCAGCAGCTTAAGCCTAGCGGGGGTCAATGAGCAGTTCTTC. Its protein is CASSLSLAGVNEQFF.

V is TRBV24-1 and J is TRBJ1-4; TRBD1 agrees at 9 bases. CDR1 KGHDR and CDR2 SFDVKD come from the germline V gene. The CDR3 totals 15 residues. J lost 6 bases, V lost 5 bases, and 6 bases had no gene match. The CDR3, as DNA: TGTGCCACCAGTGTTTTTGACAGGGGGTATGAAAAACTGTTTTTT. Translated, it gives CATSVFDRGYEKLFF.

This clone was counted between two and nine times. This sequence joins TRBV7-9 and TRBJ1-1, with D perhaps TRBD1 (6 bases). V was pared by 2 bases and J by 8 bases, with 9 bases between. Germline V gene data show CDR1 as SEHNR and CDR2 as FQNEAQ (reference sequence). This CDR3 has 12 residues. In nucleotides, the CDR3 is TGTGCCAGCAGCTTATCGGACAGCGAAGCTTTCTTT. As protein: CASSLSDSEAFF. Looking up the rest from reference TRBV7-9 and TRBJ1-1 gives the full variable domain: DTGVSQNPRHKITKRGQNVTFRCDPISEHNRLYWYRQTLGQGPEFLTYFQNEAQLEKSRLLSDRFSAERPKGSFSTLEIQRTEQGDSAMYLCASSLSDSEAFFGQGTRLTVV.

The chain has TRBV6-5 and TRBJ1-1, with 9 bases lining up with TRBD1. There are 14 residues in the CDR3. Per the germline V gene, CDR1 is MNHEY and CDR2 is SVGAGI. V shed 6 bases, J shed 4 bases, and the junction held 6 bases outside the gene matches. The CDR3 nucleotides are TGTGCCAGCAGGCAGGGACAGGGCGGCACTGAAGCTTTCTTT. Protein product: CASRQGQGGTEAFF.

CDR3 amino acids: CASSQQLGGTDTQYF. The CDR3 DNA reads as TGCGCCAGCAGCCAGCAACTCGGGGGGACAGATACGCAGTATTTT. The gene calls are TRBV4-3 and TRBJ2-3, with TRBD2 matching 7 bases. CDR3 length equals 15 residues. Germline V gives CDR1 LGHNA, CDR2 YSLEER. The V gene end was trimmed by 3 bases and the J gene end by 3 bases; junction bases not matched to a gene: 6.

The V and J genes are TRBV28 and TRBJ2-7; tentative D call: TRBD2 (6 bases). V lost 5 bases, J lost 5 bases, and 13 bases lay in between. The germline V gene has CDR1 MDHEN and CDR2 SYDVKM. CDR3 length: 13 residues. The CDR3 sequence is CASSPPGSHEQYF. For the CDR3, the DNA is TGTGCCAGCAGTCCCCCCGGGAGCCACGAGCAGTACTTC.

The V gene is TRBV30, the J gene TRBJ2-3; 7 bases fit TRBD2. Germline CDR1 reads GTSNPN; CDR2 reads SVGIG (reference sequence). V shed 4 bases and J 5 bases; nucleotides not matched to a gene: 6. The length of the CDR3 is 13 residues. The CDR3 region is CAWIRLARDTQYF. CDR3 bases: TGTGCCTGGATACGACTAGCAAGAGATACGCAGTATTTT.

The V gene is TRBV2, the J gene TRBJ1-6; 9 bases map to TRBD1. The trim removed 6 bases at V and 1 base at J, leaving 7 bases unmatched. Looked up from germline, CDR1 is SNHLY and CDR2 is FYNNEI. The CDR3 contains 17 residues. CDR3 DNA: TGTGCCAGCAGACTCGGACAGGGGAGTTCCTATAATTCACCCCTCCACTTT. Protein: CASRLGQGSSYNSPLHF.

The rearrangement links TRBV6-5 to TRBJ2-7; TRBD2 matches at 9 bases. V gave up 5 bases and J gave up 5 bases; unmatched junction bases: 10. The CDR3 contains 15 residues. Germline V CDR1 and CDR2: MNHEY, SVGAGI. The CDR3 loop reads CASSPPLAGHNEQYF. In DNA, the CDR3 is TGTGCCAGCAGTCCCCCCCTAGCGGGACACAACGAGCAGTACTTC.

The chain recombines TRBV11-1 with TRBJ2-3, with TRBD2 matching 9 bases. J gave up 0 bases and V 5 bases, and 6 bases lay outside the gene matches. The CDR3 has 16 residues. Germline V CDR1 and CDR2: SGHAT, FQDESV (reference sequence). The chain's CDR3 is CASSRRTSGSTDTQYF. CDR3 DNA sequence: TGTGCCAGCAGCCGGCGAACTAGCGGGAGCACAGATACGCAGTATTTT.

The chain couples TRBV19 to TRBJ1-3; 8 bases fit TRBD1. The CDR3 covers 15 residues. V dropped 5 bases and J dropped 3; count of bases not matched to a gene: 6. The germline gives CDR1 LNHDA, CDR2 SQIVND (reference sequence). The CDR3 loop reads CASSPRTGFGNTIYF. The CDR3 DNA reads as TGTGCCAGTAGTCCAAGGACAGGGTTTGGAAACACCATATATTTT.